The entry that follows covers one T cell receptor beta chain sequence. The antigen remains undetermined. The data stem from a study of T cell responses to AZD1222 COVID-19 vaccine. General observations from the study: Spike-specific TCR breadth and depth went up after people got two AZD1222 doses. Clonal diversity was possibly underestimated, and white British individuals and females predominated among donors. None of the repertoires were sampled until the peak T cell response had passed.

TCRdb's copy holds only in-frame clones and misses some; the assay was immunoSEQ multiplex PCR. The sample consists of some 74,000 clones, 87% of them appearing once. The V and J ends lost 8 bases and 6 bases respectively, with 11 bases between them. Germline V gives CDR1 PRHDT, CDR2 FYEKMQ (reference sequence). The CDR3 runs 12 residues. Whether given at about 4 or about 12 weeks, second doses were pooled. The sequences come from peripheral blood, collected 28 days after the second AZD1222 dose. The origin of this receptor is an adult who received the AZD1222 COVID-19 vaccine. This chain connects TRBV13 to TRBJ2-1; D remains unclear. This CDR3 is CASGRLPNEQFF. In DNA form, the CDR3 reads TGTGCCAGCGGCCGTCTTCCCAATGAGCAGTTCTTC.